This T cell receptor (beta chain) was captured in a study of blood T cell repertoires in COVID-19. Sequenced by immunoSEQ multiplex PCR; TCRdb stores in-frame clones only, minus some. The sample lists around 200,000 clones, roughly 83% occurring once. The receptor was derived from a woman aged 40 to 50 with COVID-19, enrolled during active disease. The material sequenced was peripheral blood.

CDR3: CASRAPPLALHF. CDR3 sequence (DNA): TGTGCCAGCAGGGCTCCGCCTTTGGCCCTCCACTTT. The chain uses TRBV28 and TRBJ1-6; D not resolved. The CDR3 totals 12 residues. The V end was cut by 6 bases, the J end by 14 bases, with 14 bases between. Looked up from germline, CDR1 is MDHEN and CDR2 is SYDVKM.